This T cell receptor beta chain stems from a study of cytotoxic CD8 clonotypes in ibrutinib-treated CLL. Concerning this clone itself: Its antigen is currently unknown.

The CDR3 is 18 residues long. The J segment lost 0 bases and the V segment lost 5 bases, leaving 14 bases of the junction unmatched. Germline loops: CDR1 SEHNR, CDR2 FQNEAQ (reference sequence). Measured with immunoSEQ multiplex PCR; TCRdb has only the in-frame clones, and not every one. Among around 310,000 clones listed, about 80% were seen once. Study results and limitations: Baseline clonality, above age-matched healthy donor levels, tracked circulating CD8+ T-cell counts. Elevated clonality accompanied ibrutinib response, with a return toward baseline values at progression.

The receptor's source is a human donor with chronic lymphocytic leukemia. The chain employs TRBV7-9 and TRBJ2-3; 7 bases are shared with TRBD2. The sample consisted of PBMCs, taken before ibrutinib treatment. CDR3 coding DNA: TGTGCCAGCAGCGTGCTCGGGGCTAGCGGAGCGAGCACAGATACGCAGTATTTT. This sequence encodes CASSVLGASGASTDTQYF. Full variable domain (rest looked up from reference TRBV7-9 and TRBJ2-3): DTGVSQNPRHKITKRGQNVTFRCDPISEHNRLYWYRQTLGQGPEFLTYFQNEAQLEKSRLLSDRFSAERPKGSFSTLEIQRTEQGDSAMYLCASSVLGASGASTDTQYFGPGTRLTVL.